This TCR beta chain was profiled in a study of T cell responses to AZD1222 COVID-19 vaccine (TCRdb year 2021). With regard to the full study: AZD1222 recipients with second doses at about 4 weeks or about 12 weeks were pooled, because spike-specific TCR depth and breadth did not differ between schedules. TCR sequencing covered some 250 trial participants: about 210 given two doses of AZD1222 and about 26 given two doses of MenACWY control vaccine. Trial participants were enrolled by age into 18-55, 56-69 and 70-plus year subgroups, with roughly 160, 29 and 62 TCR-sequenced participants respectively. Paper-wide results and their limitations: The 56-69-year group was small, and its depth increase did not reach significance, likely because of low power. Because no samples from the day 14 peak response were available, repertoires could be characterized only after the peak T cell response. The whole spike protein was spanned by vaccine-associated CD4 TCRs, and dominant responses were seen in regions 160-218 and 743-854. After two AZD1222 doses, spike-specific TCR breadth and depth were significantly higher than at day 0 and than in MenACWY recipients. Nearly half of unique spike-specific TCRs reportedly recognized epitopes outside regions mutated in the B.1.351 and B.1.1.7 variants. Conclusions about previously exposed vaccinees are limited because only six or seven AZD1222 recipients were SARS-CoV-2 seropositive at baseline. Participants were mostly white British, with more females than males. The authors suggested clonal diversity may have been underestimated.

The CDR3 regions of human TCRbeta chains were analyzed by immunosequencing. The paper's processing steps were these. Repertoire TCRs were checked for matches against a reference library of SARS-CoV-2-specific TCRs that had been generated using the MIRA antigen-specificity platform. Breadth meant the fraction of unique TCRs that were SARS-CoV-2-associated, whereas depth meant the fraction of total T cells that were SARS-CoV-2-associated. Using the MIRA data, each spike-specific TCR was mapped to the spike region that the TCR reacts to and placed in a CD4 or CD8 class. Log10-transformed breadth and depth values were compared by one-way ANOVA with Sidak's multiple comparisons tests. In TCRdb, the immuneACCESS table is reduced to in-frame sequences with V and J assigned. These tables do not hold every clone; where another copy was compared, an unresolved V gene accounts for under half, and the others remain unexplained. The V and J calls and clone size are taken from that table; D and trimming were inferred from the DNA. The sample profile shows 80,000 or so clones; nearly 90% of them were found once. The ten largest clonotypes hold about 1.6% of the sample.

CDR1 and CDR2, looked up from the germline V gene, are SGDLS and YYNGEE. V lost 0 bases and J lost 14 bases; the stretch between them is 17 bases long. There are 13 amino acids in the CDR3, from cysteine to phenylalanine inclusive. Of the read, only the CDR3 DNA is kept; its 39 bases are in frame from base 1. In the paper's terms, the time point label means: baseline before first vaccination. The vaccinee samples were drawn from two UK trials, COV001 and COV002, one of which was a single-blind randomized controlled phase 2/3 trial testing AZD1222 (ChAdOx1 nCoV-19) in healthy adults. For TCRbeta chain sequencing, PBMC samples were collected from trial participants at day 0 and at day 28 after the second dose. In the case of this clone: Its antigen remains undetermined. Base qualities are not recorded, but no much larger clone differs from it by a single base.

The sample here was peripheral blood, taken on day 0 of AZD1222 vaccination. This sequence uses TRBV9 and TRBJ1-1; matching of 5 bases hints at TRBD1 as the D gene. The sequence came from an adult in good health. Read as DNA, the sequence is TGTGCCAGCAGCGTAGTGGACACACCGCTTCAGTTCTTT. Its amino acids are CASSVVDTPLQFF.